Sequencing of this T cell receptor beta chain was carried out in a study of regulatory T cells in long-lasting Graves disease. Study-level results: Gene preferences differed: TRBV28, TRBJ1-2, TRBJ2-5 in persistent cases. Whereas about a thousand public clonotypes were shared by new patients, persistent patients shared more, at under 3,000. Newly diagnosed Graves' patients exceeded persistent ones in TCR diversity. Accuracy may have suffered from the small sample size.

Time point defined: persistent/refractory GD, antithyroid drugs over 5 years with positive TRAb. The TCR library used RNA extracted from PBMCs. Notes on this clonotype: Its target is not known.

Through Arm-PCR of CDR3 regions and iRepertoire HTBI primers, TCR beta libraries were built. TCRdb recomputed calls from the multiplex PCR reads with MiXCR, one row per CDR3 protein. The data hold roughly 400,000 distinct CDR3 sequences, with roughly a fifth observed a single time. In germline, CDR1 is LNHNV, CDR2 YYDKDF (reference sequence). CDR3 size: 13 residues. The V and J ends lost 0 bases and 4 bases respectively, with 7 bases between them. The rearrangement links TRBV15 to TRBJ2-7; D not resolved. This TCR was sampled from a female donor with Graves disease. This specimen consisted of peripheral blood mononuclear cells (PBMCs), obtained when the disease was refractory, from a patient treated with antithyroid drugs. The CDR3, as DNA: TGTGCCACCAGCAGAGAAGTGATGTACGAGCAGTACTTC. Its translation is CATSREVMYEQYF.